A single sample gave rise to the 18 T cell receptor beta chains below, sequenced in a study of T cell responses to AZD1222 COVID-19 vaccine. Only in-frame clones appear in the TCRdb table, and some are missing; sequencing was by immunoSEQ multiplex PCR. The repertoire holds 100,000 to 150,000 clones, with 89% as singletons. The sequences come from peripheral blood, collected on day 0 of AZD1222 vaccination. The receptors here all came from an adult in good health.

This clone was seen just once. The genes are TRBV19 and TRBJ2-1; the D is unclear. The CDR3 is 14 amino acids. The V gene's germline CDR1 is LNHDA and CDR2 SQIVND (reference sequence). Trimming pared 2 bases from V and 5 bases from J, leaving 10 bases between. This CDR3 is CASSIIDGDNEQFF. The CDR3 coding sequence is TGTGCCAGTAGTATAATCGACGGAGACAATGAGCAGTTCTTC.

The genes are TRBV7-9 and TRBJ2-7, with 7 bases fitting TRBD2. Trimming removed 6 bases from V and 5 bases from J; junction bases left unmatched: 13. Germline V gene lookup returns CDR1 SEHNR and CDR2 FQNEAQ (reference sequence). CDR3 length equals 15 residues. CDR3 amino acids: CASSFRTSFGDEQYF. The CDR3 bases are TGTGCCAGCAGTTTCAGGACTAGTTTTGGTGACGAGCAGTACTTC.

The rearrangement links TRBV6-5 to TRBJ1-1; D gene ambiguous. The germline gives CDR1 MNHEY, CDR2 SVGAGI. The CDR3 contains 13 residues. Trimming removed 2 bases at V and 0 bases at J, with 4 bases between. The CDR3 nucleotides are TGTGCCAGCAGTTACCTCTTGAACACTGAAGCTTTCTTT. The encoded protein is CASSYLLNTEAFF.

This CDR3 is CASSGWTRPNTGELFF. Written as DNA, the CDR3 is TGTGCCAGCAGCGGCTGGACTAGGCCGAACACCGGGGAGCTGTTTTTT. The chain employs TRBV9 and TRBJ2-2; 7 bases map to TRBD2. CDR3 length: 16 amino acids. Losses at the gene ends were 3 bases for V and 0 bases for J; bases not matched to a gene: 5. Germline CDR1 reads SGDLS; CDR2 reads YYNGEE.

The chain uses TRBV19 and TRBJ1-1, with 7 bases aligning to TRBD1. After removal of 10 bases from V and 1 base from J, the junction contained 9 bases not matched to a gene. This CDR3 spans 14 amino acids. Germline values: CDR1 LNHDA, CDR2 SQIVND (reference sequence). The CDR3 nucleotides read TGTGCCACTGAGAGCGGACAGGCGAACACTGAAGCTTTCTTT. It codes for CATESGQANTEAFF.

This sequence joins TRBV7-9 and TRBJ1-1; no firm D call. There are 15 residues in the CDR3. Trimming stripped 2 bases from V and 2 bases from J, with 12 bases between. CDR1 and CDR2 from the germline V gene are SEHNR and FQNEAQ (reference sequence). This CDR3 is CASSLYDPKNTEAFF. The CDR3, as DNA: TGTGCCAGCAGCTTATACGACCCAAAAAACACTGAAGCTTTCTTT. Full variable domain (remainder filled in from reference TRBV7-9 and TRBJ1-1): DTGVSQNPRHKITKRGQNVTFRCDPISEHNRLYWYRQTLGQGPEFLTYFQNEAQLEKSRLLSDRFSAERPKGSFSTLEIQRTEQGDSAMYLCASSLYDPKNTEAFFGQGTRLTVV.

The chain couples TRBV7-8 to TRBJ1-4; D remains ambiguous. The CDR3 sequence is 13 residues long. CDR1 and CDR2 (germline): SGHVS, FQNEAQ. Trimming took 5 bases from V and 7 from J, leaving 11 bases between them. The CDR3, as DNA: TGTGCCAGCAGCCCCCGGCCAGCTGAAAAACTGTTTTTT. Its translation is CASSPRPAEKLFF. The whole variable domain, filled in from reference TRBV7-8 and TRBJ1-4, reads GAGVSQSPRYKVAKRGQDVALRCDPISGHVSLFWYQQALGQGPEFLTYFQNEAQLDKSGLPSDRFFAERPEGSVSTLKIQRTQQEDSAVYLCASSPRPAEKLFFGSGTQLSVL.

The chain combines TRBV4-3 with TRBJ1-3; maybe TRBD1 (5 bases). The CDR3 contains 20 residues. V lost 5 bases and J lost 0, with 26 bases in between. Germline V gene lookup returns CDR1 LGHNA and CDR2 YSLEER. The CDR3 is CASSSWALRYRSLSGNTIYF. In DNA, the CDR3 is TGCGCCAGCAGCTCGTGGGCCCTACGCTACAGGTCCCTCTCTGGAAACACCATATATTTT.

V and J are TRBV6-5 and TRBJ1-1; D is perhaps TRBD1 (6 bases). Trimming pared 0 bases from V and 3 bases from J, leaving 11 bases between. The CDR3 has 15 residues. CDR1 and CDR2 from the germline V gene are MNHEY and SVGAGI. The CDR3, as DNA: TGTGCCAGCAGTTACTCGATTAGGGGGGACACTGAAGCTTTCTTT. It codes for CASSYSIRGDTEAFF.

As DNA, the CDR3 is TGTGCCAGTACCGGGACAGGGGTGCGAGAGCAGTACTTC. It encodes CASTGTGVREQYF. The chain uses TRBV19 and TRBJ2-7; the match to TRBD1 covers 10 bases. The J segment lost 7 bases and the V segment lost 7 bases, leaving 7 bases of the junction unmatched. Germline V gene sequence: CDR1 LNHDA, CDR2 SQIVND (reference sequence). This CDR3 is built from 13 residues.

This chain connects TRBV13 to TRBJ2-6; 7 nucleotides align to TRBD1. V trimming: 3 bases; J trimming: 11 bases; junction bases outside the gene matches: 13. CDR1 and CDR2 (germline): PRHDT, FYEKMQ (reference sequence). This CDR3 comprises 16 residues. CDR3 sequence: CASSFITYTGVDVLTF. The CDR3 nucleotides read TGTGCCAGCAGCTTTATAACCTATACAGGGGTCGACGTCCTGACTTTC.

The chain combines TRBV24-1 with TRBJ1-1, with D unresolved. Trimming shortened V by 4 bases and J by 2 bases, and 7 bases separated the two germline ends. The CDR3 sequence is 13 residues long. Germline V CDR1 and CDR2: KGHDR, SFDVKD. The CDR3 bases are TGTGCCACCAGTGACCAAGGTAACACTGAAGCTTTCTTT. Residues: CATSDQGNTEAFF.

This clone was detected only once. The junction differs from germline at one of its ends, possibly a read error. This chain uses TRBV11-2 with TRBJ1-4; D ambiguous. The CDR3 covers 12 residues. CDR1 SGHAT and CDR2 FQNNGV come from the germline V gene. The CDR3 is CASSLDSGRTYF. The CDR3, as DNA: TGTGCCAGCAGCTTAGATTCCGGCCGTACTTATTTT.

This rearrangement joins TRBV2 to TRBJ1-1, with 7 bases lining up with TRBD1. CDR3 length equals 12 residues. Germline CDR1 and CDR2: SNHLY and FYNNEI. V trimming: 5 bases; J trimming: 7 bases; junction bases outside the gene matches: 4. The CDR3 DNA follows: TGTGCCAGCAGTTTTACAGGGGTTGAAGCTTTCTTT. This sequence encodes CASSFTGVEAFF.

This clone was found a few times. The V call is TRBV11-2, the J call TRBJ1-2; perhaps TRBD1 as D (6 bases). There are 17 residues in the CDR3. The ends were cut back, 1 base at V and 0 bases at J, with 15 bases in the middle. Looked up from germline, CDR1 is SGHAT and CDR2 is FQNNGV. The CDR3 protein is CASSLADRPIANYGYTF. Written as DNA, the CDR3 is TGTGCCAGCAGCTTAGCCGACAGGCCAATCGCTAACTATGGCTACACCTTC.

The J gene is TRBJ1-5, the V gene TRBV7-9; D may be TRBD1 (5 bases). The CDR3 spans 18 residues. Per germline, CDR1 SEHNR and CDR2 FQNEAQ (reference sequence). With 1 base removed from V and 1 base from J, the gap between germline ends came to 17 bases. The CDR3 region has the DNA TGTGCCAGCAGCTTAGTCGGGGCTTGGCAGCAAAGCAATCAGCCCCAGCATTTT. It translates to CASSLVGAWQQSNQPQHF.

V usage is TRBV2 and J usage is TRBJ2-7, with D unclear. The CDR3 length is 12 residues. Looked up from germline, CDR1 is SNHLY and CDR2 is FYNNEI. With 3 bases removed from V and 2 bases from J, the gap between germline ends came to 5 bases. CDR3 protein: CASSDWTYEQYF. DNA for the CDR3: TGTGCCAGCAGTGACTGGACCTACGAGCAGTACTTC. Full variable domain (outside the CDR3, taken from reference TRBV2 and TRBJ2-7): EPEVTQTPSHQVTQMGQEVILRCVPISNHLYFYWYRQILGQKVEFLVSFYNNEISEKSEIFDDQFSVERPDGSNFTLKIRSTKLEDSAMYFCASSDWTYEQYFGPGTRLTVT.

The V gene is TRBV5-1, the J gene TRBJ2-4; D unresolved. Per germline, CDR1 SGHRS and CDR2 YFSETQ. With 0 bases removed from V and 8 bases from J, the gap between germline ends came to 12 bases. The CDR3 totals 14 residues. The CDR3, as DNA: TGCGCCAGCAGCTTGGCAGAAGCAAGTGACATTCAGTACTTC. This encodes CASSLAEASDIQYF.